Listed below are T cell receptor beta chains from one sample, sequenced in a study of tumor and adjacent non-tumor tissue in lung cancer. TCRdb re-derived calls from the multiplex PCR reads in MiXCR, one entry per CDR3 protein. The sample carries about 98,000 distinct CDR3 sequences, roughly 80% recorded once. Input material: distant non-tumor lung tissue. Receptor source: a man between 60 and 75 years old with small cell lung cancer. Each CDR3 is given with its conserved first and last residue. The D gene is left open where the match is weak. Rows may omit the clone size; those that give it use once, few, many or a size class.

many,TRBV5-1,TRBJ2-3,TRBD1,TGCGCCAGCAGCGTGGCTTCGGCAGGGGGAACAGATACGCAGTATTTT,CASSVASAGGTDTQYF
-,TRBV4-2,TRBJ2-7,-,TGTGCCAGCAACCAAGACCCGGAGGTCTACGCGCAGTACTTC,CASNQDPEVYAQYF
-,TRBV20-1,TRBJ1-5,-,TGCAGTGCTAGAGTTGGGGAAGGCAATCAGCCCCAGCATTTT,CSARVGEGNQPQHF
-,TRBV5-6,TRBJ2-5,-,TGTGCCAGCAGCCCACAGAGGACAGAGACCCAGTACTTC,CASSPQRTETQYF
many,TRBV6-1,TRBJ1-2,-,TGTGCCAGCACATCGACAGTTATCTATGGCTACACCTTC,CASTSTVIYGYTF
-,TRBV4-2,TRBJ2-1,TRBD2,TGTGACAGCAGCCAAGCTGGGACTAGGTACAATGAGCAGTTCTTC,CDSSQAGTRYNEQFF
-,TRBV29-1,TRBJ1-5,-,TGCAGTGTTATATTGGTCGGGGTCGCCTCCAATCAGCCCCACCATTTT,CSVILVGVASNQPHHF
-,TRBV20-1,TRBJ1-2,-,TGCAGTGCTAGAAAGAACAGGGCCGGGGGTGGCTACACCTTC,CSARKNRAGGGYTF
-,TRBV21-1,TRBJ2-6,-,TGTGCCAGCAGCAAGGGAACTTACCATGACCGGCCCTCTGGGGCCAACGTCCTGACTTTC,CASSKGTYHDRPSGANVLTF
-,TRBV7-9,TRBJ1-4,-,TGTGCCAGCAGCTTAGGAAACGCAGGGGAAAAAGTGTTTTTT,CASSLGNAGEKVFF
-,TRBV6-5,TRBJ1-6,-,TGTGCCAACAGTGGCGCCAGGGATTCACCCATCCACTTT,CANSGARDSPIHF
-,TRBV20-1,TRBJ2-7,-,TGCCATGCTAGAAGAGGGGGGAACCTCTACGAGCAGTACTTC,CHARRGGNLYEQYF
-,TRBV11-2,TRBJ2-1,TRBD2,TGTGCCAGCAGCTTAGATCGTCTAGCGGAAGTGAAGCAGTTCTTC,CASSLDRLAEVKQFF
-,TRBV12-5,TRBJ1-4,-,TGTGCTAGTGGTACCTCCGGGATAGGGCGCAAACTGTTTTTT,CASGTSGIGRKLFF
-,TRBV2,TRBJ1-5,TRBD1,TGTGCCAGCAGTGAGAGGCGACAGGGAAGTTATTGCAATCAGCCCCAGCATTTT,CASSERRQGSYCNQPQHF
many,TRBV30,TRBJ2-5,TRBD2,TGTGCCTGGACCCCAGGAAGACTAGCGGGAGGAGAGACCCAGTACTTC,CAWTPGRLAGGETQYF
-,TRBV11-2,TRBJ2-1,-,TGTGCCAGCAACTTGGTGACAGCCCTGAGCTCCTACAATGAACAGTTCTTC,CASNLVTALSSYNEQFF
once,TRBV11-2,TRBJ2-3,-,TGTACCAGCAGTTTAGACTTGACAGATACGCAGTATTTT,CTSSLDLTDTQYF
-,TRBV11-3,TRBJ2-7,-,TGTGACAGCAGCTTAGAAACTAGCTACGAACAGTACTTC,CDSSLETSYEQYF
once,TRBV12-3/TRBV12-4,TRBJ2-1,TRBD2,TGTGCCAACACCTTTAGCGGGACTGAGCAATTCTTC,CANTFSGTEQFF
many,TRBV20-1,TRBJ1-2,TRBD1,TGCAGTGCGTCCGGGACAGGGTTCATAGAATCGAATGGCTACACCTTC,CSASGTGFIESNGYTF
-,TRBV6-1,TRBJ2-1,TRBD1,TGTGCCAGCAGTGCCAGCCCCCCCGGTACAGGGGGATACAATGAGCAGTTCTTC,CASSASPPGTGGYNEQFF
once,TRBV6-2/TRBV6-3,TRBJ1-2,TRBD1,TGTGCCAGCAGTTATTCGAGACAGGGGGCGCTGGGCGATTACACCTTC,CASSYSRQGALGDYTF
few,TRBV4-2,TRBJ1-5,-,TGTGCCAGCAGCCAAGATCGCGGGAATCAGCCCCAGCATTTT,CASSQDRGNQPQHF
-,TRBV5-1,TRBJ1-2,-,TGCGCCAGCAGCAACGACCCCGGGGTCTACACGTTC,CASSNDPGVYTF
-,TRBV4-2,TRBJ2-5,TRBD2,TGTGCCAGCAGCTCAAGACTAGCGGGAGGAGGGACCCAGTACTTC,CASSSRLAGGGTQYF
-,TRBV19,TRBJ2-5,-,TGTGCCAGTGGTACCATAGCGCGAGTTGAGACCCAGTACTTC,CASGTIARVETQYF
-,TRBV21-1,TRBJ1-1,-,TGTACCAGCAGCAAAGCCCGAGTGGACAGTTCAGGGAACACTGAAGCTTTCTTT,CTSSKARVDSSGNTEAFF
-,TRBV12-3/TRBV12-4,TRBJ2-5,TRBD2,TGTGCCAGCAGCCCGACTAGCGGCGTGATGGAGACCCTGTACTTC,CASSPTSGVMETLYF
-,TRBV11-2,TRBJ1-1,-,TGTCGCAGCAGCCCTCGAAGTGAGCCTGAAGCTTTCTTT,CRSSPRSEPEAFF
-,TRBV12-3/TRBV12-4,TRBJ1-1,-,TGTGCCAGCAGTTCCTCCGTCAGGAGCAGTGCTGAAGCTTTCTTT,CASSSSVRSSAEAFF
-,TRBV29-1,TRBJ1-5,-,TGCAGCGCGAGGGCAGACACTAATCAGTCCCAGCATTTT,CSARADTNQSQHF
-,TRBV4-2,TRBJ1-2,-,-,CASIQDVGPGTAIYGYTF
many,TRBV4-1,TRBJ1-4,-,TGCGCCAGCAGCCGCTCGAGTGACAGTTCTAATGAAAAACTGTTTTTT,CASSRSSDSSNEKLFF
-,TRBV11-2,TRBJ2-1,-,TGCGCCAGCAGCTTAGGAGGACAGTGTTGGAATGAGCAGTTCTTC,CASSLGGQCWNEQFF
-,TRBV11-1,TRBJ2-1,TRBD2,TGTGCCACCAGCTCAGAATCGAGGACTAGTGGGAGTAGTAATGAGCAGTTCTTC,CATSSESRTSGSSNEQFF
-,TRBV12-3/TRBV12-4,TRBJ1-2,-,TGTGCCAGCAGCTCATTCGGTAACCATGGCTACATCTTC,CASSSFGNHGYIF
many,TRBV7-9,TRBJ2-1,TRBD1,TGTGCCAGCAGCTTAAGGCCGGGACAGGATACCGTCTCCTACAATGAGCAGTTCTTC,CASSLRPGQDTVSYNEQFF
few,TRBV6-6,TRBJ2-1,TRBD2,TGTGCCAGCAGCGGGACTAGCGGGACGAATGATCAGTTCTTC,CASSGTSGTNDQFF
-,TRBV5-1,TRBJ1-2,-,TGCGCCAGTAGCTCGCACCAGGGAGGCTATGGCTACACCTTC,CASSSHQGGYGYTF
-,TRBV5-1,TRBJ2-1,TRBD2,TGCGCCAGCAACTTTTTCGCGGGAGTCGCCTTGGGGGAGCAGTTCTTC,CASNFFAGVALGEQFF
-,TRBV11-2,TRBJ2-2,-,TGTGCCAGCAGGGGGCCTAGCGAGAGTGACACGGGGGAGCTGTTTTTT,CASRGPSESDTGELFF
-,TRBV5-1,TRBJ1-1,-,TGCGCCATCCGCCCGACAGTTCAGAACACTGAAGCTTTCTTT,CAIRPTVQNTEAFF
-,TRBV6-2/TRBV6-3,TRBJ2-3,-,TGTACCAGCAGTTACACGGATTCACCCTTCACAGATACGCAGTACTTT,CTSSYTDSPFTDTQYF
-,TRBV9,TRBJ1-1,TRBD1,TGTGCCAGCAGCCTTGGGGACAGGGCGAACACTGAAGCTTTCTTT,CASSLGDRANTEAFF
-,TRBV30,TRBJ2-1,-,TGTGCCTGGAATACGGGGCAGGACGAGGAGCAGTTCTTC,CAWNTGQDEEQFF